This TCR beta chain was observed in a study of T cell responses to AZD1222 COVID-19 vaccine. Study-wide results and limits: Without day 14 samples, only post-peak T cell repertoires were studied. Among spike-specific TCRs, nearly half reportedly target unmutated variant regions. At baseline, just five to seven AZD1222 recipients tested seropositive. White British ancestry dominated among donors, who included more females, and clonal diversity was possibly underestimated.

Germline lookup yields CDR1 SGHRS and CDR2 YFSETQ. The germline V and J ends were trimmed by 3 bases and 0 bases, with 9 bases remaining between them. The CDR3 totals 14 residues. On this clone: As yet, its antigen is unknown.

Some clones are missing from TCRdb's copy, which holds only in-frame ones; the method was immunoSEQ multiplex PCR. The sample has 110,000 to 150,000 clones, about 92% seen once; the top ten hold around 1%. The chain combines TRBV5-1 with TRBJ1-1; no clear D gene. The receptor was derived from an adult in good health. Source: peripheral blood, taken on day 0 of MenACWY control vaccination. Here the CDR3 DNA reads TGCGCCAGCAGCTCCGTCGGGGTGAACACTGAAGCTTTCTTT. Its translation is CASSSVGVNTEAFF. The entire variable domain, with the rest obtained from reference TRBV5-1 and TRBJ1-1, is as follows: KAGVTQTPRYLIKTRGQQVTLSCSPISGHRSVSWYQQTPGQGLQFLFEYFSETQRNKGNFPGRFSGRQFSNSRSEMNVSTLELGDSALYLCASSSVGVNTEAFFGQGTRLTVV.